Listed below are T cell receptor beta chains from one sample, sequenced in a study of shared clonotypes between healthy human individuals. Some clones are missing from TCRdb's copy, which holds only in-frame ones; the method was immunoSEQ multiplex PCR. The sample records hundreds of thousands of clones, around 73% being singletons. The sample consisted of memory CD4+ T cells sorted from blood. The source of these receptors is a woman aged 30 to 39 in good health. Both conserved end residues are part of each CDR3. Each record gives: clone size, D gene, V gene, J gene, CDR3 DNA, CDR3 protein. D genes are given only for firm matches. Rows give clone size only sometimes, using once, few, many, or a class for an expanded clone.

>-|-|TRBV14|TRBJ1-5
TGTGCCAGCAGCCAGGGGTATCAGCCCCAGCATTTT
CASSQGYQPQHF
>-|TRBD2|TRBV27|TRBJ2-3
TGTGCCAGCAGTTCCCGACCGGGACTAGGGGGGGATACGCAGTATTTT
CASSSRPGLGGDTQYF
>-|-|TRBV28|TRBJ1-1
TGTGCCAGCAGTTTGTCGCGGGTTGAAGCTTTCTTT
CASSLSRVEAFF
>-|TRBD1|TRBV5-4|TRBJ1-2
TGTGCCAGCAGCTTGGGACAGGGGAACTATGGCTACACCTTC
CASSLGQGNYGYTF
>-|-|TRBV2|TRBJ2-7
TGTGCCAGCAGTGTGTCGGGGTACGAGCAGTACTTC
CASSVSGYEQYF
>few|TRBD2|TRBV2|TRBJ2-1
TGTGCCAGCGGGACTAGCGGGATCAATGAGCAGTTCTTC
CASGTSGINEQFF
>-|-|TRBV28|TRBJ2-4
TGTGCCAGCAGTTGGGGACAAACAAAAAACATTCAGTACTTC
CASSWGQTKNIQYF
>-|-|TRBV19|TRBJ2-1
TGTGCCAGTATTTCCGTGAACAATGAGCAGTTCTTC
CASISVNNEQFF
>-|-|TRBV7-8|TRBJ2-2
TGTGCCAGCAGCTTAAAGCGGATATTCACCGGGGAGCTGTTTTTT
CASSLKRIFTGELFF
>-|-|TRBV19|TRBJ1-4
TGTGCCAGTAGTCGGAGGCAAGTTAATGAAAAACTGTTTTTT
CASSRRQVNEKLFF
>few|TRBD2|TRBV7-2|TRBJ2-5
TGTGCCAGCAGCTTAGGGGGACTAGCGGGAGGGAAAGAGACCCAGTACTTC
CASSLGGLAGGKETQYF
>-|-|TRBV19|TRBJ2-4
TGTGCCAGTAGGGGGGCTGCCAAAAACATTCAGTACTTC
CASRGAAKNIQYF
>-|TRBD1|TRBV4-1|TRBJ2-4
TGCGCCAGCAGAGCAGGGGGCTCGGCGGGAAAAAACATTCAGTACTTC
CASRAGGSAGKNIQYF
>-|TRBD2|TRBV7-9|TRBJ2-1
TGTGCCAGCAGCGTAGGACTAGCGGGAGGTCAGTTCTTC
CASSVGLAGGQFF
>few|TRBD2|TRBV27|TRBJ2-3
TGTGCCAGCAGTAGCGCGGGAGTAGGGGATACGCAGTATTTT
CASSSAGVGDTQYF
>few|TRBD2|TRBV25-1|TRBJ2-1
TGTGCCAGCAGTGACGGGACTAGCGGGAGGGCCGATAATGAGCAGTTCTTC
CASSDGTSGRADNEQFF
>-|-|TRBV19|TRBJ2-5
TGTGCCAGTAAACTCGTCGGGAGTGAGACCCAGTACTTC
CASKLVGSETQYF
>-|TRBD2|TRBV5-1|TRBJ2-2
TGCGCCAGCAGCTTCGGACTAGCGGCGAACACCGGGGAGCTGTTTTTT
CASSFGLAANTGELFF
>once|TRBD1|TRBV10-3|TRBJ1-3
TGTGCCATCAGTGACCGGACAGGGGGCTTCTCTGGAAACACCATATATTTT
CAISDRTGGFSGNTIYF
>few|TRBD2|TRBV5-1|TRBJ2-1
TGCGCCAGCAGCTTGACTAGCGGAACCTACAATGAGCAGTTCTTC
CASSLTSGTYNEQFF
>-|-|TRBV6-5|TRBJ2-7
TGTGCCAGCAGTGACCGACTAGGTACCTACGAGCAGTACTTC
CASSDRLGTYEQYF
>-|TRBD1|TRBV19|TRBJ1-2
TGTGCCAGTAGTACGCAGGGGGCTCGGGGCTACACCTTC
CASSTQGARGYTF
>-|-|TRBV5-1|TRBJ1-1
TGCGCCAGCAGCCGAGCGGGGGGAAGAGGGGTCACTGAAGCTTTCTTT
CASSRAGGRGVTEAFF
>-|TRBD2|TRBV2|TRBJ2-2
TGTGCCAGCGGGAAACTAGCGGGAGTTACCGGGGAGCTGTTTTTT
CASGKLAGVTGELFF
>-|-|TRBV27|TRBJ1-1
TGTGCCAGCAGTTTATCGGGAGTCCACACTGAAGCTTTCTTT
CASSLSGVHTEAFF
>-|TRBD1|TRBV25-1|TRBJ2-5
TGTGCCAGCAGTGGGGGACAGGGAAATACCCAGTACTTC
CASSGGQGNTQYF
>-|-|TRBV5-1|TRBJ1-3
TGCGCCAGCAGAGTACAGGGAGAAGGAAACACCATATATTTT
CASRVQGEGNTIYF
>-|-|TRBV6-1|TRBJ1-1
TGTGCCAGCAGGAGACTAGACGGAAACACTGAAGCTTTCTTT
CASRRLDGNTEAFF
>once|-|TRBV30|TRBJ1-1
TGTGCCTGGAGTGTACCTCCCGTAGTGGGGAGAGCTTTCTTT
CAWSVPPVVGRAFF
>few|TRBD1|TRBV5-1|TRBJ1-1
TGCGCCAGCAGCCCCGGACAGGGCCTAGGTGAAGCTTTCTTT
CASSPGQGLGEAFF
>-|-|TRBV19|TRBJ1-1
TGTGCCAGTAGTATTTGGGCAGAAGCTTTCTTT
CASSIWAEAFF
>-|-|TRBV5-1|TRBJ2-1
TGCGCCAGCAGCCCACCTTTAGACAATGAGCAGTTCTTC
CASSPPLDNEQFF
>many|TRBD1|TRBV6-5|TRBJ1-1
TGTGCCAGCAGTACCGGACAGGGGAGGGACGAAGCTTTCTTT
CASSTGQGRDEAFF
>-|-|TRBV6-6|TRBJ1-3
TGTGCCAGCAGCCGGGGATCTGGAAACACCATATATTTT
CASSRGSGNTIYF
>-|-|TRBV28|TRBJ2-5
TGTGCCAGCAGCCGCCGGGGTCGCCCCGAGACCCAGTACTTC
CASSRRGRPETQYF
>-|-|TRBV5-1|TRBJ2-7
TGCGCCAGCGCCCCCGGGACGTTGGTCTACGAGCAGTACTTC
CASAPGTLVYEQYF
>-|-|TRBV28|TRBJ1-5
TGTGCCAGTAGAGAGAGCAATCAGCCCCAGCATTTT
CASRESNQPQHF
>-|TRBD2|TRBV25-1|TRBJ2-7
TGTGCCAGCAGTCGTGCGGGAGTCCCCTACGAGCAGTACTTC
CASSRAGVPYEQYF
>-|-|TRBV18|TRBJ1-4
TGTGCCAGCTCACCAGAAGTCAGGGGATTGCGTAATGAAAAACTGTTTTTT
CASSPEVRGLRNEKLFF
>few|TRBD1|TRBV18|TRBJ2-7
TGTGCCAGCTCACCGGGACAGGGGGCGAGGGAGCAGTACTTC
CASSPGQGAREQYF
>-|-|TRBV5-1|TRBJ2-5
TGCGCCAGCAGCCCTCTGAGCGAAGAGACCCAGTACTTC
CASSPLSEETQYF
>few|-|TRBV9|TRBJ2-2
TGTGCCAGCAGCGTAGTCGGGAGCACCGGGGAGCTGTTTTTT
CASSVVGSTGELFF
>-|TRBD2|TRBV19|TRBJ2-1
TGTGCCAGTAGTCCCGGGCTAGCGGGACGCAATGAGCAGTTCTTC
CASSPGLAGRNEQFF
>-|-|TRBV7-8|TRBJ1-2
TGTGCCAGCAGCTTGGAGGGAAGGGGCTTGGGCTATGGCTACACCTTC
CASSLEGRGLGYGYTF
>-|TRBD2|TRBV2|TRBJ2-1
TGTGCCAGCAGTGAACCTAGCGGAATAATATACAATGAGCAGTTCTTC
CASSEPSGIIYNEQFF
>few|TRBD2|TRBV7-3|TRBJ2-5
TGTGCCAGCAGCTCAGGACTAGTCGGGGAGACCCAGTACTTC
CASSSGLVGETQYF
>few|-|TRBV28|TRBJ2-7
TGTGCCAGCCTCGGGGGCCACGAGCAGTACTTC
CASLGGHEQYF
>once|-|TRBV5-1|TRBJ2-7
TGCGCCAGCAGCTTGGGGGGCGGGACCTACGAGCAGTACTTC
CASSLGGGTYEQYF
>-|TRBD1|TRBV2|TRBJ2-1
TGTGCCAGCGGGGACAGGAATTACAATGAGCAGTTCTTC
CASGDRNYNEQFF
>-|-|TRBV2|TRBJ1-4
TGTGCCAGCAGCGGAACCCAGGAAGAAAAACTGTTTTTT
CASSGTQEEKLFF
>-|-|TRBV19|TRBJ1-5
TGTGCCAGTAGTCCCACTACTAATCAGCCCCAGCATTTT
CASSPTTNQPQHF